The present TCR beta chain was sequenced within a study of blood T cell repertoires in COVID-19. Study summary: The samples span acute and convalescent COVID-19 from the United States, Italy and Spain. Sources were T cells, B-cell-depleted T cells, or PBMCs; the material itself was cDNA or gDNA.

In the authors' workflow: Nucleated cell counts were estimated from reference gene primer amplification. Profiled with immunoSEQ multiplex PCR; TCRdb holds only in-frame clones, not every one. V, J and clone size reflect that table, while D and trimming were determined from the DNA. The sample consists of 90,000 to 110,000 clones, 85% to 90% of them appearing once. The CDR3 loop spans 14 amino acids. The junction had 1 base not matched to a gene; V was cut back by 3 bases and J by 5 bases. CDR1 is MNHEY and CDR2 is SMNVEV in the germline V gene (reference sequence). The TCR sequence derives from a human donor in a cohort sampled during active COVID-19. The chain recombines TRBV27 with TRBJ2-5; 12 bases fit TRBD1. The source material was peripheral blood. The DNA for the CDR3 is TGTGCCAGCAGTTTGGGGACAGGGGGCGAGACCCAGTACTTC. Its protein is CASSLGTGGETQYF.